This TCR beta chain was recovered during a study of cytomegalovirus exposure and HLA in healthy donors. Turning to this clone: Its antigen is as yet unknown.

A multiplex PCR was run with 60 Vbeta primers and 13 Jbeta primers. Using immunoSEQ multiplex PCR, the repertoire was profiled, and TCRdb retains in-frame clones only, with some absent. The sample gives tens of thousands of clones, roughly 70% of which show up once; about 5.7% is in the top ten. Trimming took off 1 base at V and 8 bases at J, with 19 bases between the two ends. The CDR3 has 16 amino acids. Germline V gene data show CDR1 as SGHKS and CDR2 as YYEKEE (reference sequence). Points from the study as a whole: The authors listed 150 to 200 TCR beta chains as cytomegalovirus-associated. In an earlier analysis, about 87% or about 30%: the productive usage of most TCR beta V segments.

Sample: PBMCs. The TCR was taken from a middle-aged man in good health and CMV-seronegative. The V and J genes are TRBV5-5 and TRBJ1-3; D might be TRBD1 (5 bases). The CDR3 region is CASSLRSSPRADTIYF. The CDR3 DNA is TGTGCCAGCAGCTTGAGGTCAAGCCCCAGGGCCGACACCATATATTTT. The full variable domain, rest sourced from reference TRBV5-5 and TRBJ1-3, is DAGVTQSPTHLIKTRGQQVTLRCSPISGHKSVSWYQQVLGQGPQFIFQYYEKEERGRGNFPDRFSARQFPNYSSELNVNALLLGDSALYLCASSLRSSPRADTIYFGEGSWLTVV.